The clone carrying this TCR beta chain was recorded many times. Time point meaning: pre-sensitization, week 0. The treatment here: therapeutic diphenylcyclopropenone sensitization with weekly scalp DPC. A single record per CDR3 protein comes from TCRdb applying MiXCR to the RACE reads. The sample consists of more than 300,000 distinct CDR3 sequences, 5.1% of them appearing once. This sample was included in a study of human T cells and chemical hapten exposure. V was clipped by 1 base and J by 8 bases, with 11 bases between them. The CDR3 sequence is 13 residues long. Germline-derived CDR1 and CDR2 are SEHNR and FQNEAQ (reference sequence).

The chain links TRBV7-9 to TRBJ1-2, with no clear D. The receptor was derived from a woman in her forties or fifties with alopecia areata. Some clones in this sample may be carry-over from other donors' samples. This specimen consisted of whole blood, obtained in connection with sensitization to the hapten diphenylcyclopropenone (DPC). The CDR3 region is CASSLGLPKGYTF. The DNA of the CDR3 is TGTGCCAGCAGCTTAGGTCTCCCGAAGGGCTACACCTTC.